The 4 T cell receptor beta chains below all came from one sample that was sequenced in a study of blood T cell repertoires in COVID-19. The assay was immunoSEQ multiplex PCR, and TCRdb's table has in-frame clones only and misses some. This table has fewer than 100,000 clones, roughly four fifths appearing once. Sequenced sample: peripheral blood. Receptors were obtained from a human donor in a cohort sampled during active COVID-19.

The DNA of the CDR3 is TGTGCCAGCAGTCTGGGGGGGGCTGGCTACACCTTC. The encoded protein is CASSLGGAGYTF. The gene calls are TRBV6-5 and TRBJ1-2, with D perhaps matching TRBD1 (6 bases). Per germline, CDR1 MNHEY and CDR2 SVGAGI. Between the trimmed V and J ends, which lost 5 bases and 7 bases, there was a span of 11 bases. The CDR3 spans 12 residues.

This clone appeared a few times. The rearrangement links TRBV2 to TRBJ2-3, with D possibly matching TRBD2 (6 bases). Germline lookup yields CDR1 SNHLY and CDR2 FYNNEI. Trimming removed 7 bases from V and 6 bases from J, with 14 bases in between. The CDR3 has 13 residues. CDR3 residues: CASTYGGGDTQYF. The CDR3 DNA sequence: TGTGCCAGCACCTACGGGGGTGGTGATACGCAGTATTTT.

DNA for the CDR3: TGTGCCACCAGCAAGTGGGTAGCGGGGGACGACACAGATACGCAGTATTTT. Translation gives CATSKWVAGDDTDTQYF. This chain connects TRBV15 to TRBJ2-3, with TRBD2 matching over 9 bases. Germline V CDR1 and CDR2: LNHNV, YYDKDF (reference sequence). The CDR3 sequence is 17 residues long. J lost 2 bases, V lost 4 bases, and 10 bases had no gene match.

This clone showed up just once. V usage is TRBV7-3 and J usage is TRBJ2-1, with 10 bases identical to TRBD2. Losses at the gene ends were 2 bases for V and 7 bases for J; bases not matched to a gene: 5. The germline gives CDR1 SGHTA, CDR2 FQGTGA. The CDR3 has 15 amino acids. The CDR3 DNA reads as TGTGCCAGCAGCTTAGGACCTAGCGGGGGTAATGAGCAGTTCTTC. It is translated as CASSLGPSGGNEQFF. Complete variable domain (other parts from reference TRBV7-3 and TRBJ2-1): GAGVSQTPSNKVTEKGKYVELRCDPISGHTALYWYRQSLGQGPEFLIYFQGTGAADDSGLPNDRFFAVRPEGSVSTLKIQRTERGDSAVYLCASSLGPSGGNEQFFGPGTRLTVL.